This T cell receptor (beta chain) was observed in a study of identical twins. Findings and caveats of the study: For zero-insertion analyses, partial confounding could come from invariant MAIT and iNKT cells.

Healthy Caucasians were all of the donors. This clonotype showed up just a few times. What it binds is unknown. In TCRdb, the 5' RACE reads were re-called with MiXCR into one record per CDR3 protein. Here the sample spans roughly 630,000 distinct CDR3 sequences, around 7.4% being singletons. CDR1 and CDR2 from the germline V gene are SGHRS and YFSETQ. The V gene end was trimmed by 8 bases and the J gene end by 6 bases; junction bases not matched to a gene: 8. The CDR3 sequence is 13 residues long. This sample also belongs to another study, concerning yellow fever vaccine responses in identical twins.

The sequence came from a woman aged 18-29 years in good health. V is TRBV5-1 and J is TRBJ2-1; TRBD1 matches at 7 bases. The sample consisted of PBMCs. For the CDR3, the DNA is TGCGCCAGGCCGACAGGGACGAGCAATGAGCAGTTCTTC. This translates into CARPTGTSNEQFF. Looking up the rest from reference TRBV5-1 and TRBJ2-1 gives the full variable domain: KAGVTQTPRYLIKTRGQQVTLSCSPISGHRSVSWYQQTPGQGLQFLFEYFSETQRNKGNFPGRFSGRQFSNSRSEMNVSTLELGDSALYLCARPTGTSNEQFFGPGTRLTVL.